The entry below gives a single T cell receptor beta chain sequence along with its context. This sample was taken from a study of blood T cell repertoires in COVID-19. Looking at the study overall: Acute and convalescent COVID-19 specimens originated in the United States, Italy and Spain.

The CDR3 spans 14 residues. The V and J ends lost 2 bases and 6 bases respectively, with 10 bases between them. Germline V lookup: CDR1 MNHNS, CDR2 SASEGT. Authors' methods: Amplification of reference gene primers was used by the study to estimate nucleated cell counts. Generated by immunoSEQ multiplex PCR, the TCRdb table keeps only in-frame clones and is missing some. V, J and clone size are taken as reported in that table, and D and trimming were inferred from the DNA itself. The table lists about 130,000 clones, about 83% of them singletons. Sequencing was done on a sample of peripheral blood. The chain carries TRBV6-1 and TRBJ1-4; D is unresolved. The receptor was isolated from a human donor in a cohort sampled during active COVID-19. CDR3 sequence reads: CASSETYTYEKLFF. The CDR3 bases are TGTGCCAGCAGTGAAACGTACACGTATGAAAAACTGTTTTTT.